A single sample gave rise to the 28 T cell receptor beta chains below, sequenced in a study of identical twins. TCRdb independently ran MiXCR on the 5' RACE reads; one entry per CDR3 protein. Of around 680,000 distinct CDR3 sequences detected, 8.6% appear once; the ten largest clones hold approximately 0.89%. These data were also filed under a second study, of yellow fever vaccine responses in identical twins.

The specimen sequenced was PBMCs. The receptors derive from a woman aged 18-35 years in good health.

Ten or more counts support this clonotype. The genes are TRBV20-1 and TRBJ2-7, with TRBD2 as a possible D gene (5 bases). V lost 1 base and J lost 1, with 17 bases in between. CDR1 and CDR2 (germline): DFQATT, SNEGSKA (reference sequence). The length of the CDR3 is 16 residues. For the CDR3, the DNA is TGCAGTGCTAGAGTCGTCCGAGGCGGGCTTTCCTACGAGCAGTACTTC. This gives the protein CSARVVRGGLSYEQYF.

This clonotype was seen repeatedly, ten times or more. V is TRBV29-1 and J is TRBJ2-2; D perhaps matches TRBD2 (6 bases). The CDR3 totals 14 residues. V was trimmed by 6 bases and J by 1 base, leaving 12 bases between them. Germline lookup yields CDR1 SQVTM and CDR2 ANQGSEA. The CDR3 DNA reads TGCAGCGTGGTGGGCGGGGTGAACACCGGGGAGCTGTTTTTT. The encoded protein is CSVVGGVNTGELFF.

Ten or more counts support this clonotype. J is TRBJ2-7 and V is TRBV6-2 or TRBV6-3; unclear D gene. Germline V lookup: CDR1 MNHEY, CDR2 SVGEGT. Deletions cut 0 bases from V and 2 bases from J, with 2 bases between. The CDR3 spans 12 residues. The CDR3 region has the DNA TGTGCCAGCAGTTACTCTACCTACGAGCAGTACTTC. Encoded protein: CASSYSTYEQYF.

This clonotype was counted at least ten times. CDR3 bases: TGTGCCAGCCGGGACAGTCTAGCCAAAAACATTCAGTACTTC. Protein: CASRDSLAKNIQYF. The chain carries TRBV6-1 and TRBJ2-4; TRBD1 agrees at 7 bases. CDR3 length: 14 amino acids. V lost 8 bases, J lost 0 bases, and 4 bases stayed unmatched. Germline V CDR1 and CDR2: MNHNS, SASEGT.

The V gene is TRBV4-2, the J gene TRBJ2-2, with a tentative D call TRBD2 (5 bases). Germline loops: CDR1 LGHNA, CDR2 YNFKEQ. The CDR3 sequence is 15 residues long. V lost 1 base and J 6 bases, leaving 12 bases between the germline ends. Here the CDR3 reads CASSQGEAEPGELFF. DNA of the CDR3: TGTGCCAGCAGCCAAGGCGAAGCGGAGCCCGGGGAGCTGTTTTTT.

This clonotype showed up many times. The chain has TRBV3-1 and TRBJ2-7, with TRBD2 matching over 8 bases. The CDR3 totals 15 residues. The junction had 8 bases not matched to a gene; V was cut back by 4 bases and J by 3 bases. The V gene's germline CDR1 is LGHDT and CDR2 YNNKEL (reference sequence). CDR3 sequence: CASSLRVAGNYEQYF. The CDR3 DNA is TGTGCCAGCAGCCTCAGGGTAGCGGGAAACTACGAGCAGTACTTC.

With regard to this clonotype: Possible read error: a much larger clone is one base away. The chain employs TRBV2 and TRBJ1-6, with D unclear. This CDR3 contains 15 residues. Germline-derived CDR1 and CDR2 are SNHLY and FYNNEI. CDR3 residues: CASSAQAAKNSPLPF. CDR3 in DNA: TGTGCCAGCAGTGCTCAGGCAGCAAAGAATTCACCCCTCCCCTTT.

This clonotype was recorded many times. This rearrangement joins TRBV7-9 to TRBJ2-1; D unresolved. This CDR3 spans 12 amino acids. CDR1 is SEHNR, CDR2 FQNEAQ, per germline (reference sequence). V was cut by 0 bases and J by 11 bases, with 8 bases left in between. CDR3 in amino acids: CASSLADFKQFF. CDR3 DNA sequence: TGTGCCAGCAGCTTAGCGGATTTTAAGCAGTTCTTC.

This clonotype has at least ten counts. The J gene is TRBJ2-7, the V gene TRBV5-1; 13 nucleotides match TRBD2. This CDR3 has 17 residues. V lost 2 bases, J lost 0 bases, and 5 bases stayed unmatched. CDR1 SGHRS and CDR2 YFSETQ come from the germline V gene. CDR3 sequence reads: CASSLRLAGGASYEQYF. Written as DNA, the CDR3 is TGCGCCAGCAGCTTACGACTAGCGGGAGGTGCCTCCTACGAGCAGTACTTC.

This clonotype has ten or more counts. The chain carries TRBV20-1 and TRBJ2-3; weak D call: TRBD1 (6 bases). Per the germline V gene, CDR1 is DFQATT and CDR2 is SNEGSKA (reference sequence). V lost 0 bases, J lost 0 bases, and 16 bases lay in between. The CDR3 consists of 17 residues. CDR3 sequence reads: CSARDAWGPSSTDTQYF. The CDR3 DNA is TGCAGTGCTAGAGATGCTTGGGGGCCATCTAGCACAGATACGCAGTATTTT.

This clonotype was picked up a small number of times. The chain uses TRBV2 and TRBJ1-6; 7 positions match TRBD1. With V trimmed by 6 bases and J by 7 bases, 3 bases remained unmatched. CDR3 size: 13 residues. The V gene's germline CDR1 is SNHLY and CDR2 FYNNEI. CDR3 loop: CASRQGGNSPLHF. In nucleotides, the CDR3 is TGTGCCAGCAGGCAGGGGGGGAATTCACCCCTCCACTTT.

J is TRBJ1-1 and V is TRBV6-1, with D possibly matching TRBD1 (6 bases). The CDR3 spans 15 residues. V lost 7 bases and J lost 0, with 15 bases in between. Germline V lookup: CDR1 MNHNS, CDR2 SASEGT. CDR3 nucleotides: TGTGCCAGCATACCGCCTGGGGGCCTGAACACTGAAGCTTTCTTT. Protein product: CASIPPGGLNTEAFF.

This clonotype was counted a few times. This sequence joins TRBV6-2 or TRBV6-3 and TRBJ2-1; 9 nucleotides agree with TRBD1. This CDR3 is built from 15 residues. The V gene's germline CDR1 is MNHEY and CDR2 SVGEGT. J gave up 5 bases and V 5 bases, and 7 bases lay outside the gene matches. CDR3 nucleotide sequence: TGTGCCAGCAGTGACCGGGACAGGGATGACAATGAGCAGTTCTTC. Protein: CASSDRDRDDNEQFF.

This clonotype showed up many times. The V and J genes are TRBV4-3 and TRBJ2-1; D is tentatively TRBD1 or TRBD2 (5 bases each). Trimming cost V 0 bases and J 2 bases, with 8 bases left between them. The CDR3 is made up of 15 amino acids. Germline lookup yields CDR1 LGHNA and CDR2 YSLEER. This CDR3 is CASSQEVGAYNEQFF. The CDR3 DNA is TGCGCCAGCAGCCAAGAAGTGGGGGCCTACAATGAGCAGTTCTTC.

This clonotype occurred many times. The chain is built from TRBV20-1 and TRBJ1-2; D remains ambiguous. The ends were cut back, 3 bases at V and 4 bases at J, with 15 bases in the middle. CDR1 and CDR2 (germline): DFQATT, SNEGSKA (reference sequence). The CDR3 spans 14 residues. CDR3 in amino acids: CSASVSVTPYGYTF. In DNA, the CDR3 is TGCAGTGCTAGCGTTTCAGTTACCCCCTATGGCTACACCTTC.

V usage is TRBV5-1 and J usage is TRBJ2-1; 13 nucleotides line up with TRBD2. Trimming removed 0 bases from V and 8 bases from J; junction bases left unmatched: 14. The germline V gene has CDR1 SGHRS and CDR2 YFSETQ. The CDR3 is made up of 19 amino acids. CDR3 sequence reads: CASSLADRGLAGSWYEQFF. For the CDR3, the DNA is TGCGCCAGCAGCTTGGCAGACAGGGGACTAGCGGGGAGCTGGTATGAGCAGTTCTTC.

At least ten counts were recorded for this clonotype. The rearrangement joins TRBV15 to TRBJ2-3, with 11 bases identical to TRBD1. This CDR3 has 17 amino acids. Germline V gives CDR1 LNHNV, CDR2 YYDKDF (reference sequence). V was pared by 3 bases and J by 3 bases, with 8 bases of the junction left unmatched. The CDR3 DNA is TGTGCCACCAGCAGGACAGGGACAGGGGGTGGAACAGATACGCAGTATTTT. Protein product: CATSRTGTGGGTDTQYF.

This clonotype appeared a few times. Here the CDR3 reads CASSFSHRIDRQETQYF. The DNA for the CDR3 is TGTGCCAGCAGCTTTTCCCACAGGATAGACCGCCAAGAGACCCAGTACTTC. The J gene is TRBJ2-5, the V gene TRBV7-9, with D maybe TRBD1 (5 bases). This CDR3 is built from 17 residues. Germline loops: CDR1 SEHNR, CDR2 FQNEAQ (reference sequence). Trimming stripped 3 bases from V and 1 base from J, with 18 bases between. Complete variable domain (other parts from reference TRBV7-9 and TRBJ2-5): DTGVSQNPRHKITKRGQNVTFRCDPISEHNRLYWYRQTLGQGPEFLTYFQNEAQLEKSRLLSDRFSAERPKGSFSTLEIQRTEQGDSAMYLCASSFSHRIDRQETQYFGPGTRLLVL.

The chain joins TRBV7-3 to TRBJ2-5, with 10 bases lining up with TRBD1. With 3 bases clipped from V and 5 bases from J, the junction kept 6 bases outside the gene matches. Germline CDR1 and CDR2: SGHTA and FQGTGA. The length of the CDR3 is 15 residues. The CDR3 sequence is CASSFGTGVKETQYF. In DNA, the CDR3 is TGTGCCAGCAGCTTTGGGACAGGGGTCAAGGAGACCCAGTACTTC.

This clonotype showed up just a few times. The chain combines TRBV4-3 with TRBJ2-7; unclear D gene. Per the germline V gene, CDR1 is LGHNA and CDR2 is YSLEER. With 4 bases removed from V and 4 bases from J, the gap between germline ends came to 11 bases. CDR3 length equals 13 residues. Here the CDR3 DNA reads TGCGCCAGCAGCCGCGTCCCATTGTACGAGCAGTACTTC. This encodes CASSRVPLYEQYF.

This clonotype has a handful of counts. The junction shows a germline mismatch at one end, possibly a read error. V and J are TRBV7-7 and TRBJ2-5, with D perhaps TRBD1 or TRBD2 (5 bases each). Per germline, CDR1 SSHAT and CDR2 FNYEAQ (reference sequence). There are 20 residues in the CDR3. The CDR3, as DNA: TGTGCTAGCAGCTTAGCGTCGGTTGCAGGGTACTACTATTCGGAAGAGACCCAGTACTTC. Translated: CASSLASVAGYYYSEETQYF.

V usage is TRBV7-2 and J usage is TRBJ2-3; 11 nucleotides align to TRBD2. The CDR3 is 14 residues long. V gave up 6 bases and J gave up 5 bases; unmatched junction bases: 4. CDR1 is SGHTA and CDR2 is FQGNSA in the germline V gene. Here the CDR3 DNA reads TGTGCCAGCAGGATAGCGGGGGGGCAAGATACGCAGTATTTT. Translation gives CASRIAGGQDTQYF.

This clonotype was seen only a few times. J is TRBJ2-7 and V is TRBV27; D possibly matches TRBD1 or TRBD2 (5 bases each). Germline values: CDR1 MNHEY, CDR2 SMNVEV (reference sequence). This CDR3 region has 13 residues. V lost 3 bases and J 6 bases, leaving 12 bases between the germline ends. For the CDR3, the DNA is TGTGCCAGCAGTTTGGCCGCGAGGGGCGAGCAGTACTTC. As protein: CASSLAARGEQYF.

This clonotype has a count of ten or more. The V and J genes are TRBV6-1 and TRBJ2-1, with D uncertain. Trimming pared 3 bases from V and 4 bases from J, leaving 7 bases between. The CDR3 sequence is 13 residues long. Germline assignment: CDR1 MNHNS and CDR2 SASEGT. The CDR3 region has the DNA TGTGCCAGCAGTGATGGGGTTTACAATGAGCAGTTCTTC. Translated: CASSDGVYNEQFF.

This rearrangement joins TRBV27 to TRBJ2-2, with TRBD1 matching over 11 bases. CDR3 length equals 17 residues. Germline values: CDR1 MNHEY, CDR2 SMNVEV (reference sequence). V gave up 5 bases and J gave up 4 bases; unmatched junction bases: 9. CDR3 protein: CASSHKDRGRGTGELFF. The DNA for the CDR3 is TGTGCCAGCAGTCATAAGGACAGGGGGCGCGGCACCGGGGAGCTGTTTTTT.

This chain uses TRBV5-1 with TRBJ2-2, with 14 nucleotides matching TRBD2. Germline V gene data show CDR1 as SGHRS and CDR2 as YFSETQ. The ends lost 7 bases at V and 5 bases at J; junction bases unmatched: 7. The length of the CDR3 is 16 residues. The CDR3 loop reads CASGLAGGRKTGELFF. As DNA, the CDR3 is TGCGCCAGCGGACTAGCGGGAGGACGGAAGACCGGGGAGCTGTTTTTT.

This clonotype was recorded at least ten times. The rearrangement uses TRBV7-8 and TRBJ2-1; perhaps TRBD2 as D (5 bases). From germline, CDR1 is SGHVS and CDR2 FQNEAQ. V shed 3 bases and J shed 5 bases, with 17 bases lying between them. The CDR3 consists of 16 residues. This CDR3 reads CASSFRAGGDDNEQFF. The CDR3 nucleotides are TGTGCCAGCAGCTTCCGGGCGGGTGGGGATGACAATGAGCAGTTCTTC.

This clonotype was detected a few times. The V gene is TRBV7-9, the J gene TRBJ2-7; D may be TRBD1 (5 bases). V gave up 5 bases and J gave up 1 base, with 18 bases separating them. The CDR3 extends over 16 amino acids. Germline V CDR1 and CDR2: SEHNR, FQNEAQ (reference sequence). In nucleotides, the CDR3 is TGTGCCAGCAGCGTTATGGGGCTAACGGATTCCTACGAGCAGTACTTC. Translated: CASSVMGLTDSYEQYF.